The sequence of this TCR beta chain was determined in a study of blood T cell repertoires in COVID-19. At the level of the study: Both acute and convalescent COVID-19 samples were obtained from the United States, Italy and Spain.

The CDR3 has 13 residues. Germline CDR1 reads SNHLY; CDR2 reads FYNNEI. Between the trimmed V and J ends, which lost 5 bases and 6 bases, there was a span of 14 bases. The method was immunoSEQ multiplex PCR; TCRdb's version includes in-frame clones alone and lacks a portion of them. The sample has around 450,000 clones, about 92% seen once. Clinical history as reported by participants underpinned cohort assignment. The sample comprised PBMCs or T cells enriched from blood (not recorded which). The rearrangement uses TRBV2 and TRBJ2-7, with D possibly TRBD2 on 5 matching bases. The source is a man aged 18-30 years who had recovered from COVID-19. The CDR3 spells CASSRGLESEQYF. CDR3 nucleotides: TGTGCCAGCAGTCGAGGGCTAGAGAGCGAGCAGTACTTC.